The TCR beta chain described here comes from a study of shared clonotypes between healthy human individuals. This clone is a singleton in its sample. The data were produced by immunoSEQ multiplex PCR, yet TCRdb's version contains in-frame clones alone and is incomplete. The sample yields some 2,000,000 clones, less than 95% seen once. CD8 cells regarded as naive lacked CD45RO, were positively chosen for CCR7, and omitted terminally differentiated effector memory CD45RA+ cells. Germline CDR1 MGHDK, CDR2 SYGVNS. With 0 bases removed from V and 0 bases from J, the gap between germline ends came to 8 bases. This CDR3 comprises 15 residues.

The sequence derives from a man younger than 35 in good health. The specimen was naive CD8+ T cells sorted from blood. This chain connects TRBV25-1 to TRBJ2-5; weak D call: TRBD1 (6 bases). The CDR3 spells CASSEYTGYQETQYF. CDR3 sequence (DNA): TGTGCCAGCAGTGAATATACAGGGTACCAAGAGACCCAGTACTTC.